This T cell receptor beta chain was retrieved from a study of blood T cell repertoires in COVID-19. Study-level background: Sites across the United States, Italy and Spain contributed samples from acute and convalescent COVID-19. From T cells, B-cell-depleted T cells, or PBMCs came the material, which was cDNA or gDNA.

Authors' methods: Estimated nucleated cell counts came from reference gene primer amplification. Sequencing was performed with immunoSEQ multiplex PCR; in TCRdb, only in-frame clones are kept and a portion is missing. V and J calls plus clone size are reproduced from that table; the DNA served to infer D and trimming. The data show nearly 350,000 clones, 87% seen once. Germline V lookup: CDR1 SGHVT, CDR2 SQSDAQ. V trimming: 1 base; J trimming: 5 bases; junction bases outside the gene matches: 11. The CDR3 covers 17 residues. V gene TRBV7-4 combines with J gene TRBJ2-1, with 7 bases that match TRBD2. The sample comprised peripheral blood. This receptor was obtained from a woman aged 45-60 years with COVID-19, enrolled during active disease. The CDR3 DNA sequence: TGTGCCAGCAGCTTAGTTCCGCGCGGGAGATCACACAATGAGCAGTTCTTC. Its translation is CASSLVPRGRSHNEQFF.